This T cell receptor (beta chain) was observed in a study of shared T cell receptors in the human thymus. The junction had 12 bases not matched to a gene; V was cut back by 5 bases and J by 9 bases. Germline lookup yields CDR1 MDHEN and CDR2 SYDVKM. The CDR3 consists of 15 residues. Assay: immunoSEQ multiplex PCR; the TCRdb copy retains only in-frame clones and omits some. The sample holds 500,000 to 850,000 clones, about 89% seen once. This sample also appeared in a second study, on human thymus T cells. That source notes: The source of the thymus tissue was resections taken during corrective heart surgery. Thymic as well as blood repertoires seemed to favor certain V and J genes unevenly.

Sequenced: thymocytes. This TCR derives from a boy in the first two years of life with a congenital heart defect. The chain carries TRBV28 and TRBJ2-1, with 8 positions matching TRBD2. CDR3 in DNA: TGTGCCAGCAGTCCGACGGGACTAGTTGTAGGTGAGCAGTTCTTC. Encoded protein: CASSPTGLVVGEQFF.